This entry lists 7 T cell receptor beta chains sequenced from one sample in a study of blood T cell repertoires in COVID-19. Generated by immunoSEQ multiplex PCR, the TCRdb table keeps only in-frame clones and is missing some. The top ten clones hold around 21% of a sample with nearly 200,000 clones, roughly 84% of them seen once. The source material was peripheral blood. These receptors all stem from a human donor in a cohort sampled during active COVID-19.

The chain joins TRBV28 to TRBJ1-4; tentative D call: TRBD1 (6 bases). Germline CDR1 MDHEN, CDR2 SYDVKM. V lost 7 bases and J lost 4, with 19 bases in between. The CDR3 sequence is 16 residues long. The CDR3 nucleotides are TGTGCCAGCAAGGTGGGAGGGGGAAGTGGTAATGAAAAACTGTTTTTT. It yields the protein CASKVGGGSGNEKLFF.

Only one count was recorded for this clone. CDR3 DNA: TGTGCCAGCAGCCCGCAGGGACAGGGCTATGAAAAACTGTTTTTT. This translates into CASSPQGQGYEKLFF. The chain carries TRBV7-9 and TRBJ1-4; 9 bases map to TRBD1. The germline CDR1 and CDR2 sequences are SEHNR and FQNEAQ (reference sequence). The CDR3 consists of 15 residues. Trimming took 5 bases from V and 6 from J; bases not matched to a gene: 7.

CDR3 loop: CASSPITGTGELFF. DNA of the CDR3: TGTGCCAGCAGCCCGATTACTGGCACCGGGGAGCTGTTTTTT. This chain connects TRBV5-6 to TRBJ2-2; D is ambiguous. V was pared by 4 bases and J by 4 bases, with 11 bases between. The CDR3 extends over 14 amino acids. Germline V gene data show CDR1 as SGHDT and CDR2 as YYEEEE.

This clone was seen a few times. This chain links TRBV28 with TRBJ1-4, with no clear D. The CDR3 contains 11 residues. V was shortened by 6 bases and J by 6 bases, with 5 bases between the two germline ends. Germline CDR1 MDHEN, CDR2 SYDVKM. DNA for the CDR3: TGTGCCAGCAGGAGCGATGAAAAACTGTTTTTT. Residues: CASRSDEKLFF.

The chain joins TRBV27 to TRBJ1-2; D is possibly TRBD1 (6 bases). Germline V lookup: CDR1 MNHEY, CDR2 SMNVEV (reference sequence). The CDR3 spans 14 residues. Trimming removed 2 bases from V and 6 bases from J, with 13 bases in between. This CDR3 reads CASSLLDTGHGYTF. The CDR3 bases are TGTGCCAGCAGTTTACTCGATACAGGGCATGGCTACACCTTC.

The CDR3 DNA reads as TGTGCCAGCAGCCCGCCACGGACTAGCGGGAGAAGAGAGACCCAGTACTTC. As protein: CASSPPRTSGRRETQYF. V gene TRBV7-9 combines with J gene TRBJ2-5, with 13 bases lining up with TRBD2. CDR1 is SEHNR and CDR2 is FQNEAQ in the germline V gene (reference sequence). The CDR3 is made up of 17 amino acids. Unmatched junction bases numbered 10, after V lost 5 bases and J lost 4 bases.

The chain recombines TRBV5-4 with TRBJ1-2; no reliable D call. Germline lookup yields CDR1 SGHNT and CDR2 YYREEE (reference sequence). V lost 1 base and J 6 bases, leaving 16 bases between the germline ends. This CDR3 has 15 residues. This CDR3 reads CASSLLEGIGNGYTF. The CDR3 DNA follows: TGTGCCAGCAGCTTGTTGGAGGGAATAGGTAATGGCTACACCTTC. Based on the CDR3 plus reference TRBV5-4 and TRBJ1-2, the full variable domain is ETGVTQSPTHLIKTRGQQVTLRCSSQSGHNTVSWYQQALGQGPQFIFQYYREEENGRGNFPPRFSGLQFPNYSSELNVNALELDDSALYLCASSLLEGIGNGYTFGSGTRLTVV.